The T cell receptor (beta chain) described here comes from a study of T cells after yellow fever vaccination. The wider study: The authors prepared low-cell-number fractions using SMART-Seq v4 Ultra Low Input.

Points from the study as a whole: Repertoires sorted by FACS could include abundant clonotypes that are contaminants from the bulk population. Peak timing came faster in the weaker secondary response, day 5 versus 15.

Template switching by 5'RACE produced TCR cDNA, adding a universal primer site and UMIs. TCRdb processed the 5' RACE reads anew with MiXCR; each CDR3 protein has one entry. The sample shows 610,000 or so distinct CDR3 sequences, about 12% of them seen only once. CDR1 LNHNV and CDR2 YYDKDF come from the germline V gene (reference sequence). Trimming removed 0 bases from V and 14 bases from J, with 11 bases in between. The CDR3 covers 13 residues. Many counts were recorded for this clonotype. Its target is not known. V is TRBV15 and J is TRBJ1-6; D ambiguous. This TCR derives from a man younger than 45 who received the YFV17D yellow fever vaccine. Here the sequenced sample was PBMCs, taken on the day of the yellow fever booster vaccination. CDR3 region: CATSRDFSKSLHF. CDR3 in DNA: TGTGCCACCAGCAGAGATTTTAGCAAGTCCCTCCACTTT.